Below, 14 T cell receptor beta chains from the same sample are listed, as sequenced in a study of blood T cell repertoires in COVID-19 (dated by TCRdb to between 2020 and 2021). The library was made by the immunoSEQ multiplex PCR assay. TCRdb obtained this table from immuneACCESS and retained in-frame rearrangements with V and J assigned. These tables miss some clones; where compared with another copy, unresolved V genes account for less than half of the shortfall, and the remainder is unexplained. This sample gives over 250,000 clones in total; 88% of them show up just once. The ten largest clones take up approximately 1% of the sample. The sequenced sample consisted of PBMCs or T cells enriched from blood (not recorded which). These receptors came from a woman aged 25 to 45 who had recovered from COVID-19.

The chain links TRBV11-2 to TRBJ2-7; TRBD1 aligns across 9 bases. Losses at the gene ends were 3 bases for V and 4 bases for J; bases not matched to a gene: 16. Germline CDR1 is SGHAT and CDR2 is FQNNGV. The CDR3 extends over 18 amino acids. CDR3: CASSFAPGTGTVSYEQYF. CDR3 coding DNA: TGTGCCAGCAGCTTCGCTCCCGGGACAGGGACCGTCTCGTACGAGCAGTACTTC.

This chain links TRBV27 with TRBJ2-7; TRBD1 agrees at 9 bases. CDR3 length equals 21 residues. Germline-derived CDR1 and CDR2 are MNHEY and SMNVEV (reference sequence). V was clipped by 10 bases and J by 3 bases; unmatched bases: 31. CDR3 nucleotides: TGTGCCAACTACCGGGACAGGGTCCCCCTTGGGTTTCTAGTCGTTCACTACGAGCAGTACTTC. Residues: CANYRDRVPLGFLVVHYEQYF.

The chain links TRBV6-5 to TRBJ2-2; 9 bases agree with TRBD2. CDR1 is MNHEY, CDR2 SVGAGI, per germline. The CDR3 has 15 residues. V lost 6 bases, J lost 7 bases, and 9 bases stayed unmatched. Here the CDR3 DNA reads TGTGCCAGCAGACCGGGACTAGCTGTGAGCGGGGAGCTGTTTTTT. Residues: CASRPGLAVSGELFF.

The chain combines TRBV27 with TRBJ1-6; unclear D gene. This CDR3 is 13 amino acids long. Germline V gives CDR1 MNHEY, CDR2 SMNVEV (reference sequence). Trimming took off 2 bases at V and 5 bases at J, with 4 bases between the two ends. The CDR3 loop is CASSLLNNSPLHF. The CDR3 DNA reads TGTGCCAGCAGTTTACTTAATAATTCACCCCTCCACTTT.

The chain combines TRBV28 with TRBJ1-2; the D is unclear. The CDR3 runs to 12 residues. V lost 6 bases to trimming and J lost 3 bases, with 8 bases between them. The germline V gene encodes CDR1 MDHEN and CDR2 SYDVKM. In nucleotides, the CDR3 is TGTGCCAGCAGAGGCCAGGACTATGGCTACACCTTC. It translates to CASRGQDYGYTF.

The genes are TRBV27 and TRBJ1-6; D remains unclear. Germline V lookup: CDR1 MNHEY, CDR2 SMNVEV (reference sequence). CDR3 length equals 16 residues. V was pared by 5 bases and J by 2 bases, with 13 bases between. The CDR3 reads CASSTRGTAYNSPLHF. The CDR3, as DNA: TGTGCCAGCAGTACCCGCGGCACTGCCTATAATTCACCCCTCCACTTT.

This chain links TRBV28 with TRBJ1-2, with D possibly TRBD1 on 5 matching bases. Trimming removed 4 bases from V and 4 bases from J, with 19 bases in between. This CDR3 is 16 amino acids long. Per germline, CDR1 MDHEN and CDR2 SYDVKM. Here the CDR3 DNA reads TGTGCCAGCAGTTCCATGGGTCCGGGACTCTTCTATGGCTACACCTTC. Residues: CASSSMGPGLFYGYTF.

This chain joins TRBV10-3 and TRBJ1-1; D is uncertain. Germline CDR1 ENHRY, CDR2 SYGVKD. The ends were cut back, 6 bases at V and 2 bases at J, with 13 bases in the middle. The CDR3 is 14 amino acids. CDR3 nucleotides: TGTGCCATCAGGACACCCTCAGGAAACACTGAAGCTTTCTTT. Residues: CAIRTPSGNTEAFF.

The V call is TRBV10-3, the J call TRBJ1-5; no firm D call. V lost 3 bases and J lost 5, with 5 bases in between. CDR3 length: 12 amino acids. Germline CDR1 ENHRY, CDR2 SYGVKD. This CDR3 reads CAISDLYQPQHF. The DNA for the CDR3 is TGTGCCATCAGTGACCTGTATCAGCCCCAGCATTTT.

The CDR3 loop reads CASSQGRLAGFHNEQFF. Written as DNA, the CDR3 is TGTGCCAGTAGTCAGGGGAGACTAGCGGGATTTCACAATGAGCAGTTCTTC. The V call is TRBV19, the J call TRBJ2-1, with 11 positions matching TRBD2. V was pared by 5 bases and J by 5 bases, with 11 bases of the junction left unmatched. CDR1 is LNHDA, CDR2 SQIVND, per germline (reference sequence). The CDR3 has 17 residues.

This clone was seen a handful of times. The genes are TRBV5-4 and TRBJ1-1; D uncertain. Trimming shortened V by 4 bases and J by 1 base, and 20 bases separated the two germline ends. The CDR3 is 17 residues long. The germline V gene has CDR1 SGHNT and CDR2 YYREEE (reference sequence). The CDR3 coding sequence is TGTGCCAGCAGCCCATTCCTCGTCGAGGGCAGGAACACTGAAGCTTTCTTT. Translation: CASSPFLVEGRNTEAFF.

V usage is TRBV18 and J usage is TRBJ2-5; D possibly corresponds to TRBD2 (5 bases). The CDR3 sequence is 15 residues long. The V gene's germline CDR1 is KGHSH and CDR2 LQKENI. The V end was cut by 3 bases, the J end by 4 bases, with 15 bases between. In DNA form, the CDR3 reads TGTGCCAGCTCACCTGAGGCAGCCCGGGGAGAGACCCAGTACTTC. This translates into CASSPEAARGETQYF.

The chain employs TRBV28 and TRBJ1-2, with a weak D call TRBD1 (5 bases). The V gene lost 8 bases and the J gene lost 0 bases, with 13 bases spanning the gap. From germline, CDR1 is MDHEN and CDR2 SYDVKM. This CDR3 spans 14 amino acids. CDR3 protein: CASRWGRANYGYTF. The CDR3 coding sequence is TGTGCCAGCCGTTGGGGCAGGGCTAACTATGGCTACACCTTC.

V is TRBV2 and J is TRBJ2-5; 14 bases align to TRBD2. CDR1 and CDR2 from the germline V gene are SNHLY and FYNNEI. This CDR3 has 16 residues. Losses at the gene ends were 8 bases for V and 3 bases for J; bases not matched to a gene: 8. The chain's CDR3 is CASGGTSGGRKETQYF. DNA for the CDR3: TGTGCCAGCGGGGGGACTAGCGGGGGCCGGAAAGAGACCCAGTACTTC.